A single sample is the source of the 20 T cell receptor beta chains below, sequenced in a study of blood T cell repertoires in COVID-19. Some clones are missing from TCRdb's copy, which holds only in-frame ones; the method was immunoSEQ multiplex PCR. This table has some 150,000 clones, 75% to 90% appearing once. The sample consisted of peripheral blood. The receptors come from a woman between 65 and 79 years old with acute or convalescent COVID-19.

This clone was picked up a small number of times. The rearrangement uses TRBV18 and TRBJ1-3; D is ambiguous. The germline gives CDR1 KGHSH, CDR2 LQKENI. This CDR3 is built from 14 residues. Trimming took off 2 bases at V and 2 bases at J, with 7 bases between the two ends. The CDR3 is CASSPLSAGNTIYF. In DNA, the CDR3 is TGTGCCAGCTCACCATTATCGGCTGGAAACACCATATATTTT. The full variable domain, its missing parts supplied by reference TRBV18 and TRBJ1-3, is NAGVMQNPRHLVRRRGQEARLRCSPMKGHSHVYWYRQLPEEGLKFMVYLQKENIIDESGMPKERFSAEFPKEGPSILRIQQVVRGDSAAYFCASSPLSAGNTIYFGEGSWLTVV.

The chain has TRBV28 and TRBJ1-3; D remains unclear. Germline lookup yields CDR1 MDHEN and CDR2 SYDVKM. Deletions cut 8 bases from V and 0 bases from J, with 11 bases between. This CDR3 is built from 14 residues. CDR3 in DNA: TGTGCCAGCGGTCAGGTGATCTCTGGAAACACCATATATTTT. Its protein is CASGQVISGNTIYF.

The chain combines TRBV4-1 with TRBJ1-2, with TRBD1 matching 8 bases. Trimming cost V 4 bases and J 4 bases; bases outside gene matches: 17. The CDR3 runs 18 residues. The germline V gene encodes CDR1 MGHRA and CDR2 YSYEKL. CDR3 sequence reads: CASSRNSGGPQGAYGYTF. DNA for the CDR3: TGCGCCAGCAGCCGCAATTCGGGCGGCCCCCAGGGGGCCTATGGCTACACCTTC.

This clone was recorded a few times. The chain carries TRBV19 and TRBJ2-7, with TRBD1 matching over 11 bases. CDR3 size: 15 residues. J gave up 6 bases and V 5 bases, and 9 bases lay outside the gene matches. Per germline, CDR1 LNHDA and CDR2 SQIVND (reference sequence). CDR3 sequence reads: CASSANRDRGAEQYF. CDR3 nucleotide sequence: TGTGCCAGTAGTGCTAACCGGGACAGGGGGGCCGAGCAGTACTTC.

The V gene is TRBV18, the J gene TRBJ2-7; 7 nucleotides match TRBD2. There are 15 residues in the CDR3. V dropped 6 bases and J dropped 0; count of bases not matched to a gene: 8. Germline CDR1 KGHSH, CDR2 LQKENI. The DNA for the CDR3 is TGTGCCAGCTCTCCTCCTAGCGGCTTCTCCTACGAGCAGTACTTC. Its protein product is CASSPPSGFSYEQYF.

This clone has just one count. V and J are TRBV2 and TRBJ1-6; TRBD1 matches at 7 bases. V trimming: 4 bases; J trimming: 9 bases; junction bases outside the gene matches: 0. CDR1 is SNHLY and CDR2 is FYNNEI in the germline V gene. This CDR3 comprises 12 residues. The CDR3 is CASSGQGSPLHF. CDR3 sequence (DNA): TGTGCCAGCAGTGGACAGGGTTCACCCCTCCACTTT.

The table lists this clone with a few counts. The genes are TRBV6-5 and TRBJ2-7, with D possibly TRBD2 on 5 matching bases. V dropped 5 bases and J dropped 6 bases, with 20 bases sitting between them. Germline lookup yields CDR1 MNHEY and CDR2 SVGAGI. The CDR3 length is 15 residues. In DNA form, the CDR3 reads TGTGCCAGCAGTAGATACTCAGGAAAACGGGGCGAGCAGTACTTC. This translates into CASSRYSGKRGEQYF.

The chain combines TRBV20-1 with TRBJ1-2, with D perhaps matching TRBD1 (6 bases). The CDR3 totals 11 residues. Deletions cut 4 bases from V and 3 bases from J, with 6 bases between. The germline V gene has CDR1 DFQATT and CDR2 SNEGSKA (reference sequence). The CDR3 DNA follows: TGCAGTGCTACAGGGGACTATGGCTACACCTTC. This encodes CSATGDYGYTF.

The rearrangement links TRBV29-1 to TRBJ1-2; D remains ambiguous. Germline values: CDR1 SQVTM, CDR2 ANQGSEA. The CDR3 has 15 residues. Trimming stripped 0 bases from V and 2 bases from J, with 13 bases between. CDR3 coding DNA: TGCAGCGTTGAAGATGTGGTCCTATACAACTATGGCTACACCTTC. It specifies CSVEDVVLYNYGYTF.

The gene calls are TRBV4-3 and TRBJ2-1; D possibly corresponds to TRBD1 (5 bases). The CDR3 is 15 residues long. Per the germline V gene, CDR1 is LGHNA and CDR2 is YSLEER. The ends were cut back, 0 bases at V and 1 base at J, with 7 bases in the middle. The CDR3 loop reads CASSQDRGSYNEQFF. CDR3 DNA sequence: TGCGCCAGCAGCCAAGATAGGGGTTCCTACAATGAGCAGTTCTTC.

This chain uses TRBV19 with TRBJ1-6; maybe TRBD1 (6 bases). V was pared by 5 bases and J by 6 bases, with 11 bases between. The CDR3 contains 14 residues. CDR1 is LNHDA and CDR2 is SQIVND in the germline V gene (reference sequence). The CDR3 DNA follows: TGTGCCAGTAGTCCCGGGACAACTAATTCACCCCTCCACTTT. Residues: CASSPGTTNSPLHF.

The chain combines TRBV7-9 with TRBJ1-1; D call uncertain. Germline V gene data show CDR1 as SEHNR and CDR2 as FQNEAQ (reference sequence). V lost 3 bases and J 1 base, leaving 9 bases between the germline ends. This CDR3 is built from 14 residues. The CDR3 nucleotides are TGTGCCAGCAGCTTGGAGGGTCCGAACACTGAAGCTTTCTTT. Translating it yields CASSLEGPNTEAFF. Based on the CDR3 plus reference TRBV7-9 and TRBJ1-1, the full variable domain is DTGVSQNPRHKITKRGQNVTFRCDPISEHNRLYWYRQTLGQGPEFLTYFQNEAQLEKSRLLSDRFSAERPKGSFSTLEIQRTEQGDSAMYLCASSLEGPNTEAFFGQGTRLTVV.

The chain carries TRBV29-1 and TRBJ1-2; TRBD1 is a possible D gene (6 bases). Trimming cost V 0 bases and J 4 bases, with 18 bases left between them. From germline, CDR1 is SQVTM and CDR2 ANQGSEA. This CDR3 has 16 residues. The CDR3 loop reads CSVEDPAGGAGYGYTF. DNA of the CDR3: TGCAGCGTTGAAGATCCCGCTGGGGGGGCAGGCTATGGCTACACCTTC.

The chain recombines TRBV27 with TRBJ1-6; D not resolved. This CDR3 is built from 14 residues. Germline V CDR1 and CDR2: MNHEY, SMNVEV (reference sequence). Trimming removed 5 bases from V and 10 bases from J, with 15 bases in between. The CDR3 spells CASSMEGGGSPLHF. The CDR3 region has the DNA TGTGCCAGCAGTATGGAGGGTGGAGGGTCACCCCTCCACTTT.

This chain joins TRBV4-2 and TRBJ2-3; TRBD2 matches at 14 bases. In germline, CDR1 is LGHNA, CDR2 YNFKEQ. The CDR3 contains 18 residues. V trimming: 2 bases; J trimming: 4 bases; junction bases outside the gene matches: 8. CDR3 protein: CASSQSRLAGGRADTQYF. The DNA for the CDR3 is TGTGCCAGCAGCCAATCTAGACTAGCGGGGGGGCGGGCAGATACGCAGTATTTT.

This CDR3 reads CASKVAGGPNTEAFF. CDR3 DNA sequence: TGTGCCAGCAAAGTGGCAGGGGGCCCGAACACTGAAGCTTTCTTT. The chain uses TRBV2 and TRBJ1-1; 8 positions match TRBD1. Germline CDR1 reads SNHLY; CDR2 reads FYNNEI. This CDR3 is 15 amino acids long. Trimming took 7 bases from V and 1 from J; bases not matched to a gene: 8.

J is TRBJ1-6 and V is TRBV6-5; 9 nucleotides agree with TRBD1. CDR3 length: 15 residues. V shed 7 bases and J 7 bases; nucleotides not matched to a gene: 8. Per the germline V gene, CDR1 is MNHEY and CDR2 is SVGAGI. Here the CDR3 reads CASTIGTGINSPLHF. CDR3 nucleotide sequence: TGTGCCAGCACCATCGGGACAGGGATAAATTCACCCCTCCACTTT.

The chain joins TRBV5-1 to TRBJ1-1; 8 bases align to TRBD1. The CDR3 spans 14 residues. Trimming at V came to 4 bases and at J to 1 base, leaving 3 bases not matched to a gene. The germline CDR1 and CDR2 sequences are SGHRS and YFSETQ. The CDR3 loop is CASSRDRPNTEAFF. In DNA form, the CDR3 reads TGCGCCAGCAGCCGGGACAGGCCGAACACTGAAGCTTTCTTT.

The genes are TRBV4-1 and TRBJ1-5, with a possible D match to TRBD1 (5 bases). Germline V gene sequence: CDR1 MGHRA, CDR2 YSYEKL. V was clipped by 4 bases and J by 0 bases, with 10 bases between them. CDR3 length: 15 amino acids. CDR3 loop: CASSREGFSNQPQHF. The CDR3 DNA sequence: TGCGCCAGCAGCCGGGAGGGGTTTAGCAATCAGCCCCAGCATTTT.

The chain links TRBV19 to TRBJ2-1, with 11 positions matching TRBD2. The length of the CDR3 is 16 residues. Germline V gene sequence: CDR1 LNHDA, CDR2 SQIVND (reference sequence). Germline trimming cut 5 bases from V and 4 bases from J; bases unmatched to any gene: 7. The chain's CDR3 is CASSSSLAGAYNEQFF. The CDR3 coding sequence is TGTGCCAGTAGTTCCTCACTAGCGGGGGCTTACAATGAGCAGTTCTTC.